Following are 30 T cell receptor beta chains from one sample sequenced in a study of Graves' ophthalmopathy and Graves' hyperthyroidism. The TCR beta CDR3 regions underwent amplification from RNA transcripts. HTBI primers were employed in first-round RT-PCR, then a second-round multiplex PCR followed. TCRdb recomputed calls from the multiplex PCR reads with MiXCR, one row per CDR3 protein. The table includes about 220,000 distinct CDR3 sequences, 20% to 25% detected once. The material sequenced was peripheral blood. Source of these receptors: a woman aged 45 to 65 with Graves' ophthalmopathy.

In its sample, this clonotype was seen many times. The DNA for the CDR3 is TGTGCCAGCAGTCCGGGGGTTTTCTATGGCTACACCTTC. Its translation: CASSPGVFYGYTF. This chain links TRBV28 with TRBJ1-2, with D possibly being TRBD1 (5 bases). This CDR3 is 13 amino acids long. Trimming pared 5 bases from V and 4 bases from J, leaving 11 bases between. CDR1 is MDHEN and CDR2 is SYDVKM in the germline V gene.

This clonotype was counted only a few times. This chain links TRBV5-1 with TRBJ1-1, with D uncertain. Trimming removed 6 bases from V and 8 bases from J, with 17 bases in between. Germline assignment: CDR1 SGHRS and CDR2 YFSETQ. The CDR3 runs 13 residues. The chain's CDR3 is CASMPGSGEEAFF. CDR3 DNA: TGCGCCAGCATGCCGGGGTCGGGTGAAGAAGCTTTCTTT. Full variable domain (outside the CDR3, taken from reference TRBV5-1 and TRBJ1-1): KAGVTQTPRYLIKTRGQQVTLSCSPISGHRSVSWYQQTPGQGLQFLFEYFSETQRNKGNFPGRFSGRQFSNSRSEMNVSTLELGDSALYLCASMPGSGEEAFFGQGTRLTVV.

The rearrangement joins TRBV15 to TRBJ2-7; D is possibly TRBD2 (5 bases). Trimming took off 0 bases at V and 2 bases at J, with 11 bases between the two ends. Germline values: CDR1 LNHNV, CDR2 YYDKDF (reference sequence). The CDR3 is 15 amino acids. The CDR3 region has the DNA TGTGCCACCAGCAGAGAGAGGGCAGCTACCTACGAGCAGTACTTC. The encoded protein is CATSRERAATYEQYF.

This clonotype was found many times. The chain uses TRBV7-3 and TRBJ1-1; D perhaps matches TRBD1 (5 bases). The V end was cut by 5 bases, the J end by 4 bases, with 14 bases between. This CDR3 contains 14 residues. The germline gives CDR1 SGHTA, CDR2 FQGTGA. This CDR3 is CASSQTRGGTEAFF. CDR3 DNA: TGTGCCAGCAGCCAGACGAGGGGTGGCACTGAAGCTTTCTTT. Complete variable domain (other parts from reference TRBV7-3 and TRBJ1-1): GAGVSQTPSNKVTEKGKYVELRCDPISGHTALYWYRQSLGQGPEFLIYFQGTGAADDSGLPNDRFFAVRPEGSVSTLKIQRTERGDSAVYLCASSQTRGGTEAFFGQGTRLTVV.

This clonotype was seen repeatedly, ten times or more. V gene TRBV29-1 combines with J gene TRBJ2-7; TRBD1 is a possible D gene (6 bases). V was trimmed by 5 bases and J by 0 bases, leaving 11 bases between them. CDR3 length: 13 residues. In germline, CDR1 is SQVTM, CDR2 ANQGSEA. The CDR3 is CSVTGFLSYEQYF. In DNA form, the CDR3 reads TGCAGCGTTACAGGGTTTCTCTCCTACGAGCAGTACTTC.

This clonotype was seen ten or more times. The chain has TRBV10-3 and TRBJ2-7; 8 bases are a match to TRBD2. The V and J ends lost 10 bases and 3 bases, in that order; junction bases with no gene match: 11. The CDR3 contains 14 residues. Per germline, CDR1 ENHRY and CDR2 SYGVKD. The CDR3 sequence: CATTEAGVGYEQYF. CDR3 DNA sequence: TGTGCCACTACCGAAGCGGGAGTCGGCTACGAGCAGTACTTC.

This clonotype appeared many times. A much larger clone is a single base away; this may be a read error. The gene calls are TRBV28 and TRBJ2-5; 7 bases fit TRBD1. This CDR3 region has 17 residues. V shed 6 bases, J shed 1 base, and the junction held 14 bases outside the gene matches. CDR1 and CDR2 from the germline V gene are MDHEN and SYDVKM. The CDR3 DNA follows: TGTGCCAGCAGCCTCAAGAGACAGGGCGGGTGCCAAGAGACCCAGTACTTC. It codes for CASSLKRQGGCQETQYF.

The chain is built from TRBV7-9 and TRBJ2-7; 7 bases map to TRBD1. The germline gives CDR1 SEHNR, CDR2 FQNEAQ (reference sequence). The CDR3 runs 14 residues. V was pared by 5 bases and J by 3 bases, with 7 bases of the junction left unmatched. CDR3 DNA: TGTGCCAGCAGCCAAGACAGGGCCTTCTACGAGCAGTACTTC. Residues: CASSQDRAFYEQYF.

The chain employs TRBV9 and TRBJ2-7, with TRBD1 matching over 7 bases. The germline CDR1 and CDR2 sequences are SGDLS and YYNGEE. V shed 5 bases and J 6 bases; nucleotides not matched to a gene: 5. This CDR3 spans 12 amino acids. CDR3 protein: CASSDRDSEQYF. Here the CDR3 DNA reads TGTGCCAGCAGTGACAGGGACAGCGAGCAGTACTTC.

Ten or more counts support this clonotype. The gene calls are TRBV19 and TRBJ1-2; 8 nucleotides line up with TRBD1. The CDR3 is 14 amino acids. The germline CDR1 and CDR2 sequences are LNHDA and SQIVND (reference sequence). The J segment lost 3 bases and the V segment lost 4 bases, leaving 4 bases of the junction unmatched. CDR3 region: CASSTGTGYYGYTF. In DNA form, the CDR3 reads TGTGCCAGTAGTACCGGGACAGGTTACTATGGCTACACCTTC.

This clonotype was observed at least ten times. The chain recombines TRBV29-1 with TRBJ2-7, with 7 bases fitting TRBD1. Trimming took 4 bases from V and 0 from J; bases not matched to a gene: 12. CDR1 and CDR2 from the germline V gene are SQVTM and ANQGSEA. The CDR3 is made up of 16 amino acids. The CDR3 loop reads CSVGGYRTGYSYEQYF. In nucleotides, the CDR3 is TGCAGCGTTGGGGGGTATAGGACAGGATACTCCTACGAGCAGTACTTC.

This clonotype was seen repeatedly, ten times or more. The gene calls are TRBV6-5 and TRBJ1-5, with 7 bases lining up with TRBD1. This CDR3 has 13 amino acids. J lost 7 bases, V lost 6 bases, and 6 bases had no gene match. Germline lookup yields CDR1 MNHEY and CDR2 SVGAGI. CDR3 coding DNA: TGTGCCAGCAGATCCGACAGGGCCCAGCCCCAGCATTTT. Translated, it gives CASRSDRAQPQHF.

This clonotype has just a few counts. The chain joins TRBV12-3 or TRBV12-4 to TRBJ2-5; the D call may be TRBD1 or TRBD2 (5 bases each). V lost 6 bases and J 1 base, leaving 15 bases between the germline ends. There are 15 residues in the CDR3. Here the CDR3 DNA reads TGTGCCAGCAGGGGGGAAAGCGTTGGCCAAGAGACCCAGTACTTC. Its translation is CASRGESVGQETQYF.

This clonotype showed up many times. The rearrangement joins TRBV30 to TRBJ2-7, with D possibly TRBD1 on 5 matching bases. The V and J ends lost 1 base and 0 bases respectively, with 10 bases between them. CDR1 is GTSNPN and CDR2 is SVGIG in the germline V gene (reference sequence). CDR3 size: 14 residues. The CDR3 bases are TGTGCCTGGAGTGGGGGCCTTAACTCCTACGAGCAGTACTTC. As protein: CAWSGGLNSYEQYF.

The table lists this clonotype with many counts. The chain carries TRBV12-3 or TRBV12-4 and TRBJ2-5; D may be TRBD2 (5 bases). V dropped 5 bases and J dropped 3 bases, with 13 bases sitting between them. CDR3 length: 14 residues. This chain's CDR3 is CASSPRLPKETQYF. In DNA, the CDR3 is TGTGCCAGCAGTCCCAGACTACCCAAAGAGACCCAGTACTTC.

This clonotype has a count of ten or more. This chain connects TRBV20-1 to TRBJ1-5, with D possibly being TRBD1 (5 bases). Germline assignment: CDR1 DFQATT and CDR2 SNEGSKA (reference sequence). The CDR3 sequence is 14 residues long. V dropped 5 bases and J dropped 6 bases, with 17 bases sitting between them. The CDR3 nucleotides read TGCAGTGCTTCGCGGCGGGGGAATGGTCAGCCCCAGCATTTT. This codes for CSASRRGNGQPQHF.

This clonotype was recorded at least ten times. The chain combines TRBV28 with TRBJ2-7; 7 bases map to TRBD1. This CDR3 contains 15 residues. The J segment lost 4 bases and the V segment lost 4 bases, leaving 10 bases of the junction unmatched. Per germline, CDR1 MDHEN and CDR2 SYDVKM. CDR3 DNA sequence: TGTGCCAGCAGTTCTAAGGGGGCCGAGGAGTACGAGCAGTACTTC. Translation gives CASSSKGAEEYEQYF.

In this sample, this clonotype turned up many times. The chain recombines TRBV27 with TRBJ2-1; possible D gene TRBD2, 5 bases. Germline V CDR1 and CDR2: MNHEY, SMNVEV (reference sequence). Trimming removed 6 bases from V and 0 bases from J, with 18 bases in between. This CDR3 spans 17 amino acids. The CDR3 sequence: CASRGGSALSSYNEQFF. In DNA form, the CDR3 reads TGTGCCAGCAGAGGTGGGAGCGCACTTTCCTCCTACAATGAGCAGTTCTTC.

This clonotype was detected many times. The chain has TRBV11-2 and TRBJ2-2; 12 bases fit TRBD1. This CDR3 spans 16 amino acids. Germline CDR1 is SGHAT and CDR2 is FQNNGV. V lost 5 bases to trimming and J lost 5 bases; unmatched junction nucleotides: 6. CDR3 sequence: CASSPGTGGTTGELFF. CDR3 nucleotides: TGTGCCAGCAGCCCCGGGACAGGGGGCACGACCGGGGAGCTGTTTTTT.

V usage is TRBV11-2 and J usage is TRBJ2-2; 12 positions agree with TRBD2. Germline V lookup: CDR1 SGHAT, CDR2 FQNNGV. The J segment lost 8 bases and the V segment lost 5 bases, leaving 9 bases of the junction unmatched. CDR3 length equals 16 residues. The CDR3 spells CASSMSRLAGGGELFF. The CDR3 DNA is TGTGCCAGCAGCATGAGTCGCCTAGCGGGAGGGGGGGAGCTGTTTTTT.

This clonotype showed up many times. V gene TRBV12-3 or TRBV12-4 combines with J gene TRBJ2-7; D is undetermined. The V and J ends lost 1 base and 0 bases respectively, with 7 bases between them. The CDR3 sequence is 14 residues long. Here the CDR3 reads CASSLDGTSYEQYF. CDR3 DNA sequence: TGTGCCAGCAGTTTAGACGGAACCTCCTACGAGCAGTACTTC.

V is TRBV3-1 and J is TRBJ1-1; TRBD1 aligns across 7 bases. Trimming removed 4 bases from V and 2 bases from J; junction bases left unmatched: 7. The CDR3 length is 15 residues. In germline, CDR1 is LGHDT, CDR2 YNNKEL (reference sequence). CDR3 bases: TGTGCCAGCAGCCCCCACAGGGGTAGAAACACTGAAGCTTTCTTT. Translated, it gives CASSPHRGRNTEAFF.

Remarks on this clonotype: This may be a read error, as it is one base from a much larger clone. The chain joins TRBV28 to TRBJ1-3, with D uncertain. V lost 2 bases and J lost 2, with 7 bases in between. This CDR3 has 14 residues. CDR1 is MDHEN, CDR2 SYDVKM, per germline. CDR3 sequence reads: CASSLGFAGNTIYF. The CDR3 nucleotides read TGTGCCAGCAGTTTAGGGTTCGCTGGAAACACCATATATTTT. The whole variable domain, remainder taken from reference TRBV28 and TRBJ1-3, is DVKVTQSSRYLVKRTGEKVFLECVQDMDHENMFWYRQDPGLGLRLIYFSYDVKMKEKGDIPEGYSVSREKKERFSLILESASTNQTSMYLCASSLGFAGNTIYFGEGSWLTVV.

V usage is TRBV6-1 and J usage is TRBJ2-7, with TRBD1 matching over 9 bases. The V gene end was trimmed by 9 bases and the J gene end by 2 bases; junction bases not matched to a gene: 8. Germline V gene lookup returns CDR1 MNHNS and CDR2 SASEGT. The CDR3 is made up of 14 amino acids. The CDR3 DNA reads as TGTGCCAGAAGAACCCGGGACAGGGCCTACGAGCAGTACTTC. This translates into CARRTRDRAYEQYF.

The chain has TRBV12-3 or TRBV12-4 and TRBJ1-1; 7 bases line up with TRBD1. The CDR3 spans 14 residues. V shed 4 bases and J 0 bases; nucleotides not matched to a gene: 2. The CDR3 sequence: CASSWGQMNTEAFF. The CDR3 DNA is TGTGCCAGCAGTTGGGGACAGATGAACACTGAAGCTTTCTTT.

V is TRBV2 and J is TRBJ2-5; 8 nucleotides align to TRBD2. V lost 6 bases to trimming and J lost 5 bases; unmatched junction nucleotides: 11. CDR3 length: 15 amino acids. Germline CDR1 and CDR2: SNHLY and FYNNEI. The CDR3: CASRGGSGSGETQYF. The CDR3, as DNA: TGTGCCAGCAGGGGGGGGAGCGGGAGTGGTGAGACCCAGTACTTC.

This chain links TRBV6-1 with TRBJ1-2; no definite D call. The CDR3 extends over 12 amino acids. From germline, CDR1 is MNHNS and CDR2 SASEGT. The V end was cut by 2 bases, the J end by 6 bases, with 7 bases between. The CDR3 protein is CASSEIWNGYTF. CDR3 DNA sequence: TGTGCCAGCAGTGAAATTTGGAATGGCTACACCTTC.

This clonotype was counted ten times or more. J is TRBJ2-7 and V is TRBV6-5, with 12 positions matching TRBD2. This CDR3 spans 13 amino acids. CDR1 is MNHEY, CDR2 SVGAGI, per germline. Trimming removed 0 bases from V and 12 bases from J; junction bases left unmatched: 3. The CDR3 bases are TGTGCCAGCAGTTACTCCCCTAGCGGGGGGGTGTACTTC. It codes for CASSYSPSGGVYF.

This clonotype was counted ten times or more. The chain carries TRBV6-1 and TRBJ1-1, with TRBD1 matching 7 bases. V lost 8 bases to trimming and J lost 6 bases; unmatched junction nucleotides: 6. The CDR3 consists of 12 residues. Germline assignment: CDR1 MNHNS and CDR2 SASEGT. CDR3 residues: CASSDRAPEAFF. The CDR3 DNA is TGTGCCAGCTCCGACAGGGCTCCTGAAGCTTTCTTT.

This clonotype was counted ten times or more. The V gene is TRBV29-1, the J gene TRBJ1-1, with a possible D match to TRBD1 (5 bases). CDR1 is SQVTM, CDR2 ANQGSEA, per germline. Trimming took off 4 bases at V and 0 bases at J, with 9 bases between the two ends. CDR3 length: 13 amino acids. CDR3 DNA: TGCAGCGTTGTGACAGTATTGAACACTGAAGCTTTCTTT. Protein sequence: CSVVTVLNTEAFF.